A single sample gave rise to the 2 T cell receptor beta chains below, sequenced in a study of yellow fever vaccine responses in identical twins. MiXCR, applied by TCRdb to the RT-PCR reads, yields one record per CDR3 protein. In the table there are around 5,800 distinct CDR3 sequences, 60% to 80% of which are singletons. Sequenced here: T cells from blood (PBMCs), unsorted or a sorted subset (not recorded which), sampled before or after yellow fever vaccination (not recorded which). These TCRs come from a woman aged 18-29 years who received the yellow fever vaccine.

The chain employs TRBV3-1 and TRBJ2-3; weak D call: TRBD2 (6 bases). The length of the CDR3 is 15 residues. V dropped 2 bases and J dropped 4 bases, with 13 bases sitting between them. Per germline, CDR1 LGHDT and CDR2 YNNKEL (reference sequence). The CDR3 is CASSQLLASSDTQYF. CDR3 in DNA: TGTGCCAGCAGCCAACTACTAGCATCATCAGATACGCAGTATTTT.

This clonotype has just a few counts. This chain uses TRBV7-6 with TRBJ1-4; D is unclear. Trimming took 5 bases from V and 5 from J, leaving 3 bases between them. The CDR3 contains 11 residues. Germline CDR1 is SGHVS and CDR2 is FNYEAQ. CDR3 DNA: TGTGCCAGCAGCGCCAATGAAAAACTGTTTTTT. Translated, it gives CASSANEKLFF.